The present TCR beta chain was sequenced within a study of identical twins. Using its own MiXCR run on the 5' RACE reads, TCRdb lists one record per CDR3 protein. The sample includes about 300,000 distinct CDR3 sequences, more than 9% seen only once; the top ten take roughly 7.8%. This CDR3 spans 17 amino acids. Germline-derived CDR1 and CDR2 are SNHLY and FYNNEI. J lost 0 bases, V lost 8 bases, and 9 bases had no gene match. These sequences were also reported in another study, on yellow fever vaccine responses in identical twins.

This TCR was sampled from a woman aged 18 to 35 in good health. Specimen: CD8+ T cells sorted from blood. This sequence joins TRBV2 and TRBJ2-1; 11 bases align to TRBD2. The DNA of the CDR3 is TGTGCCAGCCGTAGACTAGCGGGGACAACCTCCTACAATGAGCAGTTCTTC. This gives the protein CASRRLAGTTSYNEQFF.